This entry concerns a single TCR beta chain. Antigen specificity is unknown. The sample is drawn from a study of T-cell memory formation after mild COVID-19. Overall study: The TCR clusters were mostly specific to one donor. Study results and limitations: Whereas later expanders leaned CD4+, clones contracting day 15 to 85 showed a balanced CD4/CD8 makeup. A subset of responding clones appeared in pre-infection memory, suggesting cross-reactive memory joined.

Deletions cut 4 bases from V and 6 bases from J, with 12 bases between. Germline CDR1 reads MGHRA; CDR2 reads YSYEKL. This CDR3 comprises 13 residues. The TCR alpha and TCR beta cDNA libraries, bearing sample barcodes and UMIs, were generated by 5'RACE using constant-segment primers. TCRdb processed the 5' RACE reads anew with MiXCR; each CDR3 protein has one entry. In the table there are around 250,000 distinct CDR3 sequences, roughly 16% of which are singletons. The TCR was taken from a man between 18 and 29 years old who had mild COVID-19 (a few samples of this study predate the infection). Cell type and time point are not known. Sequencing used PBMCs or a T cell subset sorted from them (not recorded which). The chain carries TRBV4-1 and TRBJ1-1; D might be TRBD1 (5 bases). CDR3 protein: CASSPVAGAEAFF. The CDR3 DNA is TGCGCCAGCAGCCCAGTGGCGGGGGCTGAAGCTTTCTTT.